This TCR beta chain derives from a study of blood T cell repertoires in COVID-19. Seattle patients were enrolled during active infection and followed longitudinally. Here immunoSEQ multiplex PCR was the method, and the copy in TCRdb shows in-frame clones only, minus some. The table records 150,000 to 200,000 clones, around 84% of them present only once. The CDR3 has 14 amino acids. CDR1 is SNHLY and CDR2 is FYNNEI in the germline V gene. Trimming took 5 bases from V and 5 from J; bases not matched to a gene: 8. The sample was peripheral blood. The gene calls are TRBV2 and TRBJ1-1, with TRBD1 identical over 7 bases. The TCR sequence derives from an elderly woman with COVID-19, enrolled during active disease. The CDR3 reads CASSTQGFGTEAFF. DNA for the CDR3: TGTGCCAGCAGTACACAGGGGTTCGGGACTGAAGCTTTCTTT.